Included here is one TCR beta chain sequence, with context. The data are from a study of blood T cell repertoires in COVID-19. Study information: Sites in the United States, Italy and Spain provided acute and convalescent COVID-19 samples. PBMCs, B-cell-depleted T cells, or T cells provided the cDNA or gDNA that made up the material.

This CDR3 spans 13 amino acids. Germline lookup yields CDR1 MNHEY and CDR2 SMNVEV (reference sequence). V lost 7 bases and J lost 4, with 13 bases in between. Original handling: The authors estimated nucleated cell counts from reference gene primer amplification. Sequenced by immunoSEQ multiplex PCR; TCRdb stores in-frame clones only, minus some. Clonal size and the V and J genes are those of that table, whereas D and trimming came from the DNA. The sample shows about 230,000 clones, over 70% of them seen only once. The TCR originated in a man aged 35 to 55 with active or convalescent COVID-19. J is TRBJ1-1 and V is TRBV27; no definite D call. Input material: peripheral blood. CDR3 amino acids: CASNPLGSTEAFF. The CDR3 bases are TGTGCCAGCAACCCCTTAGGGAGCACTGAAGCTTTCTTT.